These T cell receptor beta chains were read from a single sample in a study of CD8 T cells in ankylosing spondylitis. TCRdb passed the 5' RACE reads through MiXCR, listing each CDR3 protein once. The sample includes about 190,000 distinct CDR3 sequences, 10% to 15% of them seen just once. Material: blood, either unsorted or a sorted T cell fraction (not recorded which). The receptors here all came from a female donor with ankylosing spondylitis or in good health (not recorded which). The CDR3 runs from the conserved cysteine through the conserved F or W. The order of the fields is J gene, clone size, D gene, V gene, CDR3 protein, CDR3 DNA. The D gene is left open where the match is weak. Clone size is stated in some rows and not others, as once, few, many or a class when expanded.

TRBJ2-2 | many | . | TRBV7-3 | CASSQLDSTGELFF | TGTGCCAGCAGCCAGCTGGACAGTACCGGGGAGCTGTTTTTT
TRBJ2-2 | . | . | TRBV7-2 | CASTPVPGTNTGELFF | TGTGCCAGCACCCCGGTCCCGGGAACGAACACCGGGGAGCTGTTTTTT
TRBJ2-3 | many | TRBD2 | TRBV10-3 | CAISEAGSSTDTQYF | TGTGCCATCAGTGAAGCGGGGTCGAGCACAGATACGCAGTATTTT
TRBJ2-1 | many | . | TRBV20-1 | CSARERLEVYNEQFF | TGCAGTGCTAGAGAGAGGCTAGAGGTCTACAATGAGCAGTTCTTC
TRBJ2-7 | . | . | TRBV27 | CASSPADAYEQYF | TGTGCCAGCAGTCCGGCGGACGCCTACGAGCAGTACTTC
TRBJ2-2 | . | TRBD1 | TRBV7-6 | CASSHRDRGTGELFF | TGTGCCAGCAGCCACCGGGACAGGGGCACCGGGGAGCTGTTTTTT
TRBJ2-1 | many | TRBD2 | TRBV6-1 | CASSLTRLANPSEQFF | TGTGCCAGCAGTCTCACGAGACTAGCTAATCCAAGTGAGCAGTTCTTC
TRBJ2-3 | many | . | TRBV12-3/TRBV12-4 | CASSFWSLGDTQYF | TGTGCCAGCAGTTTTTGGAGCCTTGGGGATACGCAGTATTTT
TRBJ2-3 | many | TRBD2 | TRBV5-1 | CASSLTSGRSTDTQYF | TGCGCCAGCAGCTTAACTAGCGGGAGAAGCACAGATACGCAGTATTTT
TRBJ2-3 | . | TRBD2 | TRBV5-1 | CASTTGLAGGLQLTDTQYF | TGCGCCAGCACCACCGGGCTAGCGGGAGGGCTTCAACTCACAGATACGCAGTATTTT
TRBJ1-1 | many | . | TRBV3-1 | CASSPVSRDTEAFF | TGTGCCAGCAGCCCCGTCTCTAGGGACACTGAAGCTTTCTTT
TRBJ2-3 | few | TRBD2 | TRBV5-1 | CASSPAGGLGTDTQYF | TGCGCCAGCAGCCCGGCGGGGGGGCTTGGCACAGATACGCAGTATTTT
TRBJ2-3 | few | TRBD2 | TRBV9 | CASSALAGVASDTQYF | TGTGCCAGCAGTGCCCTAGCGGGAGTCGCCTCGGATACGCAGTATTTT
TRBJ2-1 | many | . | TRBV7-3 | CASSPRTANEQFF | TGTGCCAGCAGCCCGAGGACGGCGAATGAGCAGTTCTTC
TRBJ2-6 | few | TRBD1 | TRBV19 | CASSIDKTGTAHSGANVLTF | TGTGCCAGTAGTATAGATAAAACCGGGACAGCACACTCTGGGGCCAACGTCCTGACTTTC
TRBJ2-3 | many | TRBD1 | TRBV12-3/TRBV12-4 | CASSKRPGQIATDTQYF | TGTGCCAGCAGCAAGCGCCCGGGACAGATAGCCACAGATACGCAGTATTTT
TRBJ2-3 | few | TRBD2 | TRBV27 | CASSPRLAPRPDTQYF | TGTGCCAGCAGCCCCAGACTAGCGCCAAGACCAGATACGCAGTATTTT
TRBJ1-6 | many | . | TRBV3-1 | CASSRYSGPANSPLHF | TGTGCCAGCAGCCGGTACTCCGGGCCAGCGAATTCACCCCTCCACTTT
TRBJ2-2 | . | . | TRBV5-1 | CASSAGLPNTGELFF | TGCGCCAGCAGCGCCGGACTACCGAACACCGGGGAGCTGTTTTTT
TRBJ2-2 | many | . | TRBV7-3 | CASSLVGRASTGELFF | TGTGCCAGCAGCTTAGTCGGGAGAGCCTCTACCGGGGAGCTGTTTTTT
TRBJ2-3 | many | . | TRBV12-3/TRBV12-4 | CASSPRVRGGRDTQYF | TGTGCCAGCAGTCCCCGGGTCAGGGGGGGCAGAGATACGCAGTATTTT
TRBJ2-7 | few | . | TRBV10-3 | CAINPDLGDEQYF | TGTGCCATCAATCCGGACCTAGGGGACGAGCAGTACTTC
TRBJ2-1 | many | TRBD1 | TRBV7-2 | CASSLAMGQGRNNEQFF | TGTGCCAGCAGCTTAGCAATGGGACAGGGCCGTAACAATGAGCAGTTCTTC
TRBJ2-7 | many | . | TRBV4-3 | CASSHSAGEQYF | TGCGCCAGCAGCCATTCAGCCGGCGAGCAGTACTTC
TRBJ2-3 | many | TRBD1 | TRBV7-2 | CASSFAGTATQYF | TGTGCCAGCAGCTTTGCCGGGACAGCGACGCAGTATTTT
TRBJ2-7 | many | TRBD2 | TRBV20-1 | CSARAATSGSNEQYF | TGCAGTGCTAGAGCAGCTACTAGCGGGAGCAACGAGCAGTACTTC
TRBJ1-2 | many | . | TRBV7-8 | CASSFKTSGDYYGYTF | TGTGCCAGCAGCTTCAAGACCTCAGGGGACTACTATGGCTACACCTTC
TRBJ2-1 | many | TRBD2 | TRBV20-1 | CSARDLRSGGPHEQFF | TGCAGTGCTAGAGATCTAAGGTCGGGAGGGCCGCATGAGCAGTTCTTC
TRBJ2-1 | many | TRBD2 | TRBV20-1 | CSAYGLAGHNEQFF | TGCAGTGCGTACGGACTAGCGGGGCACAATGAGCAGTTCTTC
TRBJ1-2 | . | . | TRBV30 | CAWALGVGYTF | TGTGCCTGGGCTTTGGGGGTTGGCTACACCTTC
TRBJ2-1 | few | TRBD2 | TRBV11-3 | CASSLDSLAGDRGEQFF | TGTGCCAGCAGCTTAGATTCCCTAGCGGGAGACAGGGGTGAGCAGTTCTTC
TRBJ2-7 | many | . | TRBV12-3/TRBV12-4 | CASSFGSNTYEQYF | TGTGCCAGCAGTTTTGGCAGTAATACCTACGAGCAGTACTTC
TRBJ2-1 | few | . | TRBV28 | CASRGPRGPTMSEQFF | TGTGCCAGCAGGGGACCTCGCGGTCCAACAATGAGCGAGCAGTTCTTC
TRBJ2-1 | many | TRBD2 | TRBV11-1 | CASSLVGGTRGGAGGGGEQFF | TGTGCCAGCAGCTTAGTAGGGGGGACTCGGGGAGGAGCGGGAGGTGGCGGAGAGCAGTTCTTC